Below, 21 T cell receptor beta chains from the same sample are listed, as sequenced in a study of PD-L1 blockade in urothelial cancer. Method: immunoSEQ multiplex PCR; TCRdb's copy keeps in-frame clones and lacks some. The sample includes more than 35,000 clones, approximately 78% of them seen just once. The material sequenced was PBMCs, taken around atezolizumab (anti-PD-L1) treatment. Receptors were obtained from a man in his 70s with urothelial cancer.

The chain carries TRBV15 and TRBJ1-1; 10 bases fit TRBD1. V lost 3 bases and J lost 8; bases outside the gene matches: 3. This CDR3 region has 13 residues. Germline CDR1 is LNHNV and CDR2 is YYDKDF (reference sequence). CDR3 in amino acids: CATSRGGQGEAFF. The CDR3 bases are TGTGCCACCAGCAGGGGGGGACAGGGGGAAGCTTTCTTT.

The chain has TRBV5-3 and TRBJ1-1; D possibly corresponds to TRBD1 (5 bases). TRBV5-3 is noted as an ORF with a role that remains uncertain. The V end lost 1 base, the J end lost 10 bases, and 11 bases lay between the germline ends. The CDR3 totals 12 residues. This chain's CDR3 is CARSLNGAGAFF. The CDR3 DNA reads as TGTGCCAGAAGCTTGAATGGGGCTGGAGCTTTCTTT.

This CDR3 is CASSSQGAASGYNEQFF. The CDR3 nucleotides read TGTGCCAGCAGCTCCCAGGGGGCGGCTAGCGGTTACAATGAGCAGTTCTTC. V usage is TRBV7-6 and J usage is TRBJ2-1; possible D gene TRBD1, 8 bases. Between the trimmed V and J ends, which lost 4 bases and 4 bases, there was a span of 20 bases. CDR1 is SGHVS and CDR2 is FNYEAQ in the germline V gene. This CDR3 has 17 amino acids.

The CDR3 is CASSPPTGATNTEAFF. The CDR3 region has the DNA TGTGCCAGCTCACCCCCGACAGGGGCTACGAACACTGAAGCTTTCTTT. The chain couples TRBV18 to TRBJ1-1, with 8 positions matching TRBD1. J was trimmed by 1 base and V by 3 bases; bases with no gene match: 7. The CDR3 has 16 amino acids. From germline, CDR1 is KGHSH and CDR2 LQKENI.

The rearrangement uses TRBV16 and TRBJ1-5, with D perhaps TRBD1 (5 bases). Germline CDR1 and CDR2: KGHSY and FQNENV. The CDR3 runs 15 residues. Between the trimmed V and J ends, which lost 0 bases and 4 bases, there was a span of 10 bases. CDR3 in amino acids: CASSQSGQGNQPQHF. The CDR3 DNA reads TGTGCCAGCAGCCAATCGGGGCAGGGAAATCAGCCCCAGCATTTT.

Only a few counts were recorded for this clone. The rearrangement uses TRBV30 and TRBJ1-1, with D perhaps matching TRBD1 (5 bases). This CDR3 is 12 amino acids long. Trimming pared 4 bases from V and 4 bases from J, leaving 10 bases between. From germline, CDR1 is GTSNPN and CDR2 SVGIG (reference sequence). The CDR3 region is CAWNRQLTEAFF. The DNA of the CDR3 is TGTGCCTGGAACAGGCAACTCACTGAAGCTTTCTTT.

In DNA form, the CDR3 reads TGTGCCAGCAGTCCCCTCCAGGGGACCTCATATGGCTACACCTTC. Translating it yields CASSPLQGTSYGYTF. The chain joins TRBV27 to TRBJ1-2, with a weak D call TRBD1 (6 bases). Looked up from germline, CDR1 is MNHEY and CDR2 is SMNVEV (reference sequence). This CDR3 contains 15 residues. V was trimmed by 5 bases and J by 5 bases, leaving 18 bases between them.

The chain links TRBV7-2 to TRBJ2-6; possible D gene TRBD1, 8 bases. Germline values: CDR1 SGHTA, CDR2 FQGNSA. The CDR3 totals 16 residues. V was trimmed by 5 bases and J by 4 bases, leaving 15 bases between them. The CDR3 spells CASSQQGGPGANVLTF. CDR3 in DNA: TGTGCCAGCAGCCAACAGGGGGGGCCCGGGGCCAACGTCCTGACTTTC.

CDR3 protein: CASSAQGTGTDTQYF. The CDR3 bases are TGTGCCAGCAGCGCGCAGGGGACAGGAACAGATACGCAGTATTTT. V is TRBV9 and J is TRBJ2-3, with 8 bases matching TRBD1. The junction had 6 bases not matched to a gene; V was cut back by 3 bases and J by 3 bases. Germline V CDR1 and CDR2: SGDLS, YYNGEE. CDR3 length: 15 residues.

This chain links TRBV5-5 with TRBJ1-2; D perhaps matches TRBD1 (6 bases). Looked up from germline, CDR1 is SGHKS and CDR2 is YYEKEE (reference sequence). Trimming stripped 4 bases from V and 3 bases from J, with 16 bases between. This CDR3 is built from 15 residues. The DNA for the CDR3 is TGTGCCAGCAGCCCCTCGGGGGGCGCCGACTATGGCTACACCTTC. The encoded protein is CASSPSGGADYGYTF.

V usage is TRBV19 and J usage is TRBJ2-5; D is uncertain. CDR1 is LNHDA, CDR2 SQIVND, per germline (reference sequence). CDR3 size: 14 residues. The germline V and J ends were trimmed by 4 bases and 5 bases, with 14 bases remaining between them. The CDR3 sequence is CASSTSWSSETQYF. The CDR3 DNA reads as TGTGCCAGTAGTACAAGCTGGAGCTCGGAGACCCAGTACTTC.

This clone has just a few counts. The V and J genes are TRBV2 and TRBJ2-6; 9 bases are a match to TRBD1. The V and J ends lost 7 bases and 1 base, in that order; junction bases with no gene match: 5. CDR3 length equals 16 residues. Germline-derived CDR1 and CDR2 are SNHLY and FYNNEI. The CDR3 loop reads CASKPGQGSGANVLTF. The CDR3 DNA follows: TGTGCCAGCAAACCGGGACAGGGATCTGGGGCCAACGTCCTGACTTTC.

V usage is TRBV4-1 and J usage is TRBJ2-3; 8 nucleotides align to TRBD2. Germline values: CDR1 MGHRA, CDR2 YSYEKL. With 4 bases clipped from V and 5 bases from J, the junction kept 17 bases outside the gene matches. The CDR3 runs to 18 residues. CDR3 DNA sequence: TGCGCCAGCAGCCCCTGGCTTTTCGGGAGGGGCCTCGGAGATACGCAGTATTTT. Amino acids: CASSPWLFGRGLGDTQYF.

This chain connects TRBV28 to TRBJ1-1, with TRBD1 matching 10 bases. Trimming at V came to 4 bases and at J to 2 bases, leaving 10 bases not matched to a gene. The CDR3 is 17 amino acids. CDR1 and CDR2 from the germline V gene are MDHEN and SYDVKM. The CDR3 bases are TGTGCCAGCAGTTCTACCCGACAGGGGGCGAGAAACACTGAAGCTTTCTTT. This translates into CASSSTRQGARNTEAFF. The entire variable domain, with the rest obtained from reference TRBV28 and TRBJ1-1, is as follows: DVKVTQSSRYLVKRTGEKVFLECVQDMDHENMFWYRQDPGLGLRLIYFSYDVKMKEKGDIPEGYSVSREKKERFSLILESASTNQTSMYLCASSSTRQGARNTEAFFGQGTRLTVV.

The chain employs TRBV5-1 and TRBJ2-7; D might be TRBD2 (5 bases). Per the germline V gene, CDR1 is SGHRS and CDR2 is YFSETQ. There are 14 residues in the CDR3. Trimming pared 2 bases from V and 5 bases from J, leaving 14 bases between. This chain's CDR3 is CASSFSGSTHEQYF. CDR3 nucleotide sequence: TGCGCCAGCAGCTTTTCGGGGTCGACCCACGAGCAGTACTTC.

The J gene is TRBJ2-5, the V gene TRBV30, with TRBD1 matching 8 bases. The CDR3 is 16 amino acids. Germline-derived CDR1 and CDR2 are GTSNPN and SVGIG (reference sequence). The ends lost 4 bases at V and 6 bases at J; junction bases unmatched: 16. The CDR3 nucleotides read TGTGCCTGGACCCCCCCGGGGCAGGGGGCCGGACAGACCCAGTACTTC. This codes for CAWTPPGQGAGQTQYF.

V usage is TRBV27 and J usage is TRBJ2-1, with a tentative D call TRBD2 (6 bases). V was shortened by 2 bases and J by 4 bases, with 12 bases between the two germline ends. Germline V gene sequence: CDR1 MNHEY, CDR2 SMNVEV (reference sequence). The CDR3 contains 15 residues. The CDR3 region has the DNA TGTGCCAGCAGTTTAGCTAGCGAGAGATACAATGAGCAGTTCTTC. Its translation is CASSLASERYNEQFF.

The gene calls are TRBV28 and TRBJ1-6; D unclear. Trimming took 4 bases from V and 5 from J, leaving 3 bases between them. The CDR3 contains 12 residues. Germline lookup yields CDR1 MDHEN and CDR2 SYDVKM. CDR3 sequence: CASSSNNSPLHF. DNA for the CDR3: TGTGCCAGCAGTTCAAATAATTCACCCCTCCACTTT.

The chain has TRBV7-2 and TRBJ2-1; 10 nucleotides match TRBD2. CDR3 length: 19 residues. Germline CDR1 and CDR2: SGHTA and FQGNSA. V gave up 0 bases and J gave up 6 bases; unmatched junction bases: 14. The CDR3 loop reads CASSLAMRRASGRINEQFF. The CDR3 region has the DNA TGTGCCAGCAGCTTAGCGATGAGGAGGGCTAGCGGGAGAATCAATGAGCAGTTCTTC.

This CDR3 is CASSDPRRDEKLFF. CDR3 in DNA: TGTGCCAGCAGTGACCCCCGCAGGGATGAAAAACTGTTTTTT. This chain uses TRBV25-1 with TRBJ1-4; TRBD1 is a possible D gene (5 bases). The CDR3 contains 14 residues. Deletions cut 3 bases from V and 6 bases from J, with 11 bases between. Per germline, CDR1 MGHDK and CDR2 SYGVNS.

This clone was detected once. The CDR3 sequence: CASSLATGSETQYF. CDR3 coding DNA: TGTGCCAGCAGCTTAGCGACAGGGTCGGAGACCCAGTACTTC. The chain links TRBV7-9 to TRBJ2-5; 7 bases align to TRBD1. The CDR3 loop spans 14 amino acids. Germline CDR1 is SEHNR and CDR2 is FQNEAQ (reference sequence). Trimming took 0 bases from V and 5 from J; bases not matched to a gene: 3.